There are many counts of the clone carrying this TCR beta chain. What it recognizes is unknown. This CDR3 has 16 amino acids. Trimming cost V 1 base and J 0 bases, with 10 bases left between them. CDR1 is MGHRA, CDR2 YSYEKL, per germline. Everyone who gave samples was a healthy Caucasian. cDNA carried unique molecular identifiers, and a universal primer site was added by template switching. TCRdb redid the calling of the 5' RACE reads with MiXCR, one entry per CDR3 protein. This sample has about 240,000 distinct CDR3 sequences, with around 7.6% found just once. This entry is derived from a study of identical twins. General study points: The authors noted that invariant MAIT and iNKT cells could partly confound zero-insertion analyses. Insertions ran lower in abundant cord blood beta clonotypes, though not in memory repertoires.

The same data also went into a second study, on yellow fever vaccine responses in identical twins.

This chain uses TRBV4-1 with TRBJ1-5; D is ambiguous. The sample comprised CD8+ T cells sorted from blood. The TCR sequence derives from a woman aged 18-35 years in good health. The CDR3 DNA sequence: TGCGCCAGCAGCCAAGTAATAACACCTAGCAATCAGCCCCAGCATTTT. It is translated as CASSQVITPSNQPQHF.